This T cell receptor beta chain was recovered during a study of CD8 T cells in Susac syndrome. Patients with Susac syndrome showed fulfilment of recently defined diagnostic criteria for definite or probable disease. The study's findings and limits: The CD4+ T cell repertoires in Susac syndrome did not show any clonal expansion.

As regards this clonotype: The antigen is undetermined.

CDR3 length equals 13 residues. Germline V lookup: CDR1 KGHSH, CDR2 LQKENI. Trimming pared 4 bases from V and 5 bases from J, leaving 11 bases between. Roughly 0.45 to 1 ug RNA was reverse transcribed with random hexamers. An immunoSEQ multiplex PCR generated amplified TCR beta CDR3 products spanning 54 Vbeta and 13 Jbeta. TCRdb ran MiXCR on the immunoSEQ multiplex PCR reads and lists one entry per CDR3 protein. The sample yields approximately 160,000 distinct CDR3 sequences, about 96% seen once. Material: CD4+ T cells from PBMCs. The chain carries TRBV18 and TRBJ2-5, with D tentatively TRBD1 (6 bases). The TCR comes from a human donor with Susac syndrome. As DNA, the CDR3 is TGTGCCAGCTCACGATGGGGGCTGGAGACCCAGTACTTC. Translation: CASSRWGLETQYF. The whole variable domain, remainder taken from reference TRBV18 and TRBJ2-5, is NAGVMQNPRHLVRRRGQEARLRCSPMKGHSHVYWYRQLPEEGLKFMVYLQKENIIDESGMPKERFSAEFPKEGPSILRIQQVVRGDSAAYFCASSRWGLETQYFGPGTRLLVL.